This section outlines one T cell receptor beta chain sequence together with its context. This clonotype was seen many times. Its antigen is currently not known. No base quality values were provided; no much bigger clone lies one nucleotide off. Exclusion was applied to patients with uncontrolled infections, other autoimmune diseases, pregnancy or lactation. Diagnoses relied on clinical symptoms, serum thyroxine and TRAb, thyroid ultrasound and orbital computed tomography. Total RNA was extracted with Trizol reagent, and quality was checked on an Agilent 2100 Bioanalyzer. This sample was included in a study of T cells in Graves' hyperthyroidism and ophthalmopathy (dated by TCRdb to the late 2010s). Regarding the study in general: To identify TCR V-J signatures that set the groups apart, the researchers used a discovery cohort of roughly 100 patients, made up of roughly 45 with Graves' ophthalmopathy and some 60 with stable Graves' hyperthyroidism. Whether ophthalmopathy could be predicted prospectively was tested in an independent validation cohort made up of approximately 19 hyperthyroidism patients plus 17 patients who later progressed to ophthalmopathy. The approximately 100 discovery patients were divided at random into training and test sets in a 7:3 ratio. The study also compared thyroid tissue and blood T-cell repertoires from about 6 Graves' hyperthyroidism patients. After blood sampling, hyperthyroidism patients were treated with methimazole at a starting dose of 30 mg daily, and ophthalmopathy patients were treated with high-dose intravenous methylprednisolone. According to the paper, TCR Vbeta CDR3 sequencing was carried out on 120 to 150 peripheral blood samples, which came from more than 40 ophthalmopathy, under 85 hyperthyroidism and approximately 17 progressor patients.

The CDR3 spans 15 residues, from the cysteine through the phenylalanine. Solely the CDR3 DNA is kept, with 45 bases framed from the first base. V is reduced by 3 bases and J by 7 bases, leaving a spacing of 18 bases between them. The germline V gene (reference sequence) supplies CDR1 LNHNV and CDR2 YYDKDF. Overall results and qualifications from the work: In validation, the model predicted progression to ophthalmopathy a median of around six months before onset, with roughly 71% sensitivity and roughly 73% specificity. Sample size was not statistically predetermined, and blinding of investigators to group allocation was not performed. Blood samples also contained most of the expanded thyroid clonotypes (frequency above 0.001), which suggests that blood repertoires may reflect thyroid immune responses. In cross-validation, a model built on a 13 V-J signature told ophthalmopathy apart from stable hyperthyroidism with 87.88% sensitivity and 81% to 82% specificity, and in testing the same model reached 80%/75%.

The TCR beta CDR3 regions were amplified from RNA transcripts. A first-round RT-PCR of the TCR CDR3 used the HTBI primer set with the Qiagen OneStep RT-PCR kit. The libraries were constructed in a second round of multiplex PCR and then size-selected and purified. Libraries were sequenced paired-end with 100 bp reads on an Illumina HiSeq2000. Processing in the source paper ran as follows. SOAPnuke was used to process the raw data, throwing out any read that contained adapters or uncalled bases, had a mean Phred below 15, or lacked an exact constant-primer or identifier match. High-quality paired reads were merged with COPE v1.2.5, and unique nucleotide sequences were defined as clonotypes. MiTCR v1.1 was used to align clonotypes to the IMGT TRBV, TRBD and TRBJ reference segments. The analysis included only V-J combinations with a frequency above 0.0001, which together covered about 99% of the repertoires. A TCS score was defined as the ratio between F50 (clonal expansion) and ExV (chaos), using BLOSUM62-based TCRdist between CDR3 peptides within each V-J. Welch's t-statistics and random forest reduced roughly 540 V-J features to 13, which were used in a naive Bayes classifier (R e1071). The similarity between thyroid and blood repertoires was quantified using the Morisita-Horn index. Clones were called with MiXCR by TCRdb after fastp trimmed the public reads at Q25, and only in-frame beta chains were retained. Here each entry gathers all rows of one CDR3 protein and keeps the most common genes and DNA. These V and J calls derive from TCRdb rather than the authors' analysis. Counted in this sample were 550,000 to 700,000 distinct CDR3 sequences; approximately 44% of them appeared once. The ten largest clonotypes hold around 19% of the sample.

The clonotype originates from an adult woman with Graves' disease, either hyperthyroidism or ophthalmopathy (not recorded which). The rearrangement combines TRBV15 with TRBJ1-2; a weak D assignment points to TRBD1 (5 bases agree). The sample comprised peripheral blood or thyroid tissue (not recorded which). The DNA is TGTGCCACCAGCAGGCCGGGACGGCCGGAGGGTGGCTACACCTTC. Its product reads: CATSRPGRPEGGYTF.